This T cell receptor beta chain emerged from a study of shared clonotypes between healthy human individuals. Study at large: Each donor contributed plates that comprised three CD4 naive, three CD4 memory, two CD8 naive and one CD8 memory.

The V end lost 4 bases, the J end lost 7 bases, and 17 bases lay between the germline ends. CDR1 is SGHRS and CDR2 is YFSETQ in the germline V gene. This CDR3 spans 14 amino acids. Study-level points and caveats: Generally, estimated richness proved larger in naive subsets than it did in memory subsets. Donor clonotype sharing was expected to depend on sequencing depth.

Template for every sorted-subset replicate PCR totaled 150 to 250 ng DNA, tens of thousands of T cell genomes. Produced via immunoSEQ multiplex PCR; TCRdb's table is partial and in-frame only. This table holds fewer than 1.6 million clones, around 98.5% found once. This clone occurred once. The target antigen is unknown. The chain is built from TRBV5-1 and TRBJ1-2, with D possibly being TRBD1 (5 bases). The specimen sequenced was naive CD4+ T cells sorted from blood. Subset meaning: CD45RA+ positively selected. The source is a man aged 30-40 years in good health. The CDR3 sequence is CASSPTQNRPGYTF. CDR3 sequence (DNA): TGCGCCAGCAGCCCTACTCAAAACAGGCCTGGCTACACCTTC.